Sequencing of this T cell receptor beta chain was carried out in a study of memory CD4+ T cells and cytomegalovirus serostatus. On the study more broadly: Healthy Belgian adult donors included 9 or 10 CMV-positive and some 24 CMV-negative people.

This CDR3 has 19 amino acids. V lost 7 bases and J 2 bases, leaving 27 bases between the germline ends. Germline lookup yields CDR1 MDHEN and CDR2 SYDVKM. Single viable CD3+CD4+CD8-CD45RO+ cells were sorted as the memory CD4+ T cells. Original analysis: Out-of-frame sequences were removed, leaving about 2.2 million distinct TCRbeta sequences. Sequencing was performed with immunoSEQ multiplex PCR; in TCRdb, only in-frame clones are kept and a portion is missing. That table gives V, J and clone size, and the DNA gave D and trimming. The data contain about 40,000 clones, 75% to 85% of them singletons. The sequence was obtained from an adult in good health and CMV-seronegative. The V gene is TRBV28, the J gene TRBJ1-5; possible D gene TRBD1, 5 bases. The sequencing input was memory CD4+ T cells from blood. As DNA, the CDR3 is TGTGCCAGCAACTATTTCGGGGCTTTCGGGGGGTCGGGCAATCAGCCCCAGCATTTT. Translated, it gives CASNYFGAFGGSGNQPQHF.